This passage covers 13 T cell receptor beta chains from one sample sequenced in a study of shared clonotypes between healthy human individuals. The data were produced by immunoSEQ multiplex PCR, yet TCRdb's version contains in-frame clones alone and is incomplete. Among roughly 2.1 million clones listed, 93% were seen once. Selected positively for CCR7 and CD45RO-negative, naive CD8 cells excluded terminally differentiated effector memory CD45RA+ cells. Sequences were obtained from naive CD8+ T cells from PBMCs. The receptor source for this set is a man aged 18 to 35 in good health. Some clones in this sample may be carry-over from other donors' samples.

The rearrangement joins TRBV9 to TRBJ2-5, with D unresolved. There are 13 residues in the CDR3. Germline V gene data show CDR1 as SGDLS and CDR2 as YYNGEE. V lost 0 bases, J lost 4 bases, and 7 bases lay in between. The CDR3 reads CASSVVPAETQYF. As DNA, the CDR3 is TGTGCCAGCAGCGTAGTCCCAGCAGAGACCCAGTACTTC.

This sequence joins TRBV6-7 and TRBJ1-5, with D hard to call. Being an ORF, TRBV6-7 has a function that is uncertain. V gave up 7 bases and J gave up 4 bases, with 2 bases separating them. This CDR3 spans 10 amino acids. The CDR3 DNA reads as TGTGCCAGCAAAAATCAGCCCCAGCATTTT. Protein product: CASKNQPQHF.

The J gene is TRBJ2-7, the V gene TRBV19; 13 positions match TRBD2. The CDR3 is 17 amino acids. The V gene's germline CDR1 is LNHDA and CDR2 SQIVND (reference sequence). Trimming removed 4 bases from V and 2 bases from J; junction bases left unmatched: 8. The DNA of the CDR3 is TGTGCCAGTAGTACCAGGACTAGCGGGAGCATGGCCTACGAGCAGTACTTC. It is translated as CASSTRTSGSMAYEQYF.

This chain links TRBV5-6 with TRBJ2-7, with 9 bases lining up with TRBD1. This CDR3 has 15 amino acids. Trimming took 6 bases from V and 6 from J; bases not matched to a gene: 13. The germline V gene encodes CDR1 SGHDT and CDR2 YYEEEE. CDR3 protein: CASTLGTGMFREQYF. The CDR3 nucleotides read TGTGCCAGCACCCTCGGGACAGGGATGTTCCGCGAGCAGTACTTC.

The chain joins TRBV20-1 to TRBJ2-7; D unclear. The CDR3 has 11 amino acids. Germline CDR1 DFQATT, CDR2 SNEGSKA (reference sequence). Trimming removed 6 bases at V and 2 bases at J, with 8 bases between. DNA of the CDR3: TGCAGTGCCACCTTCGCCTACGAGCAGTACTTC. Residues: CSATFAYEQYF.

J is TRBJ2-6 and V is TRBV27; D unclear. This CDR3 contains 15 residues. Germline CDR1 MNHEY, CDR2 SMNVEV (reference sequence). V was shortened by 8 bases and J by 1 base, with 12 bases between the two germline ends. In DNA form, the CDR3 reads TGTGCCAGCTCAATTGGGGTTTCTGGGGCCAACGTCCTGACTTTC. Amino acid sequence: CASSIGVSGANVLTF.

The J gene is TRBJ2-7, the V gene TRBV11-2; D uncertain. The V end was cut by 6 bases, the J end by 0 bases, with 12 bases between. The V gene's germline CDR1 is SGHAT and CDR2 FQNNGV. The CDR3 is made up of 14 amino acids. The CDR3 DNA reads as TGTGCCAGCAGGAGTGGTCACAACTCCTACGAGCAGTACTTC. Amino acids: CASRSGHNSYEQYF.

The gene calls are TRBV15 and TRBJ2-7; 9 nucleotides match TRBD1. The V gene end was trimmed by 5 bases and the J gene end by 1 base; junction bases not matched to a gene: 3. Germline V gives CDR1 LNHNV, CDR2 YYDKDF (reference sequence). The CDR3 length is 14 residues. CDR3 in amino acids: CATSGGQGSYEQYF. CDR3 sequence (DNA): TGTGCCACCAGCGGAGGACAGGGGTCCTACGAGCAGTACTTC.

This clone appeared a single time. This chain uses TRBV28 with TRBJ2-1; possible D gene TRBD1, 5 bases. The CDR3 consists of 14 residues. Trimming took off 1 base at V and 9 bases at J, with 13 bases between the two ends. Germline V lookup: CDR1 MDHEN, CDR2 SYDVKM. As DNA, the CDR3 is TGTGCCAGCAGTTTATTTACGTGGGGCAGTGAGCAGTTCTTC. Translation gives CASSLFTWGSEQFF.

The J gene is TRBJ2-1, the V gene TRBV19, with a weak D call TRBD2 (6 bases). Germline lookup yields CDR1 LNHDA and CDR2 SQIVND (reference sequence). The CDR3 is 13 residues long. V lost 3 bases to trimming and J lost 6 bases, with 9 bases between them. CDR3 amino acids: CASSMKGGNEQFF. The CDR3 bases are TGTGCCAGTAGTATGAAGGGAGGCAATGAGCAGTTCTTC. Complete variable domain (other parts from reference TRBV19 and TRBJ2-1): DGGITQSPKYLFRKEGQNVTLSCEQNLNHDAMYWYRQDPGQGLRLIYYSQIVNDFQKGDIAEGYSVSREKKESFPLTVTSAQKNPTAFYLCASSMKGGNEQFFGPGTRLTVL.

The rearrangement uses TRBV29-1 and TRBJ1-2; possibly TRBD1 for D (5 bases). The CDR3 is 15 residues long. The germline V gene has CDR1 SQVTM and CDR2 ANQGSEA. V was shortened by 2 bases and J by 1 base, with 14 bases between the two germline ends. CDR3 sequence reads: CSVEMWGPSNYGYTF. CDR3 DNA: TGCAGCGTTGAAATGTGGGGACCGAGTAACTATGGCTACACCTTC.

The gene calls are TRBV2 and TRBJ2-7, with a tentative D call TRBD2 (6 bases). This CDR3 is built from 16 residues. Trimming shortened V by 2 bases and J by 0 bases, and 14 bases separated the two germline ends. Germline lookup yields CDR1 SNHLY and CDR2 FYNNEI. The CDR3 DNA follows: TGTGCCAGCAGTGAACCCGCGGGAAGGAGCTCCTACGAGCAGTACTTC. Translating it yields CASSEPAGRSSYEQYF.

The genes are TRBV6-6 and TRBJ2-5; the D gene is possibly TRBD1 (6 bases). Germline lookup yields CDR1 MNHNY and CDR2 SVGAGI (reference sequence). V was shortened by 6 bases and J by 3 bases, with 17 bases between the two germline ends. The CDR3 has 15 amino acids. The CDR3 loop is CASSGYPGVKETQYF. Here the CDR3 DNA reads TGTGCCAGCAGCGGGTACCCAGGGGTTAAAGAGACCCAGTACTTC.